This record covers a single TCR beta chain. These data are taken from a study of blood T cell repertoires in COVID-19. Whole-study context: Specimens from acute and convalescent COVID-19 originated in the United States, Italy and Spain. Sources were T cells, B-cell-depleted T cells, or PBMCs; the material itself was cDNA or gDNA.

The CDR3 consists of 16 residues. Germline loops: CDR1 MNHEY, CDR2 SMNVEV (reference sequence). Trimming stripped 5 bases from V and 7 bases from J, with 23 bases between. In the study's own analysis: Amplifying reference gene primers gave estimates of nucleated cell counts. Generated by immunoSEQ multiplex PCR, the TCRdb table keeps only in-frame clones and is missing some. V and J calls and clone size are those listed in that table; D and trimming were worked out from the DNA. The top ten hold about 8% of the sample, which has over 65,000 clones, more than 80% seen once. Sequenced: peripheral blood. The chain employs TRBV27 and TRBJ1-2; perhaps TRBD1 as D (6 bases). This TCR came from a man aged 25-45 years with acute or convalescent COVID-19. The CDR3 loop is CASSPSYSTGWSGYTF. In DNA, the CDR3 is TGTGCCAGCAGTCCCTCCTATTCGACAGGTTGGAGTGGCTACACCTTC.